This passage covers 6 T cell receptor beta chains from one sample sequenced in a study of cytomegalovirus exposure and HLA in healthy donors (TCRdb year 2017). Preparation of the library involved the immunoSEQ multiplex PCR assay. The multiplex PCR relied on a mix of 60 forward primers for TCR Vbeta segments and 13 reverse primers for TCR Jbeta segments. TCRdb's version of the immuneACCESS table is confined to in-frame rearrangements and falls short of the full clone set. An unresolved V gene accounts for under half of the shortfall where checked; the remainder is of unknown origin. The sample's table lists a count of about 150,000 clones. Jointly, the top ten make up around 1.5% of the sample. The sequencing input was PBMCs. The receptors originated from a woman between 50 and 59 years old in good health and CMV-seronegative.

J is TRBJ1-3 and V is TRBV28; no clear D gene. The germline V and J ends were trimmed by 6 bases and 0 bases, with 9 bases remaining between them. This CDR3 is built from 14 residues. Germline CDR1 reads MDHEN; CDR2 reads SYDVKM. CDR3 in amino acids: CASSFQFSGNTIYF. CDR3 DNA: TGTGCCAGCAGCTTCCAGTTCTCTGGAAACACCATATATTTT.

In DNA, the CDR3 is TGTGCCAGTAGTTCCCAGGGGGCCGAGCAGTACTTC. It yields the protein CASSSQGAEQYF. The rearrangement joins TRBV19 to TRBJ2-7, with 8 bases that match TRBD1. J was trimmed by 6 bases and V by 5 bases; bases with no gene match: 3. The CDR3 length is 12 residues. Per the germline V gene, CDR1 is LNHDA and CDR2 is SQIVND (reference sequence).

This sequence joins TRBV18 and TRBJ2-7; D may be TRBD1 (6 bases). From germline, CDR1 is KGHSH and CDR2 LQKENI. The CDR3 is 16 amino acids. Trimming removed 4 bases at V and 0 bases at J, with 16 bases between. Here the CDR3 DNA reads TGTGCCAGCTCACTAGGATCCCAGGGGATCTCCTACGAGCAGTACTTC. Its protein is CASSLGSQGISYEQYF.

CDR3 loop: CASSIQGALSGNTIYF. For the CDR3, the DNA is TGTGCCAGCAGTATACAGGGGGCCCTCTCTGGAAACACCATATATTTT. The chain combines TRBV6-6 with TRBJ1-3; 9 nucleotides align to TRBD1. The germline V gene encodes CDR1 MNHNY and CDR2 SVGAGI (reference sequence). The CDR3 is 16 amino acids. V was clipped by 5 bases and J by 0 bases; unmatched bases: 5.

This chain links TRBV4-2 with TRBJ2-3; a weak D match, TRBD2 (6 bases). Germline values: CDR1 LGHNA, CDR2 YNFKEQ. The CDR3 contains 16 residues. The V end was cut by 0 bases, the J end by 4 bases, with 14 bases between. In DNA, the CDR3 is TGTGCCAGCAGCCAAGAGGGCGGGATATCTTCAGATACGCAGTATTTT. Translated, it gives CASSQEGGISSDTQYF.

The chain employs TRBV19 and TRBJ1-4; D is unclear. The V end lost 10 bases, the J end lost 6 bases, and 15 bases lay between the germline ends. The CDR3 has 13 amino acids. Looked up from germline, CDR1 is LNHDA and CDR2 is SQIVND (reference sequence). CDR3 residues: CATDDYGHEKLFF. CDR3 DNA sequence: TGTGCCACCGACGATTATGGGCATGAAAAACTGTTTTTT. Full variable domain (rest looked up from reference TRBV19 and TRBJ1-4): DGGITQSPKYLFRKEGQNVTLSCEQNLNHDAMYWYRQDPGQGLRLIYYSQIVNDFQKGDIAEGYSVSREKKESFPLTVTSAQKNPTAFYLCATDDYGHEKLFFGSGTQLSVL.